The rows below give T cell receptor beta chains drawn from one sample of a study of beta chain features in type 1 diabetes. The data were produced by immunoSEQ multiplex PCR, yet TCRdb's version contains in-frame clones alone and is incomplete. The data hold 350,000 or so clones, with around a fifth observed a single time. The specimen sequenced was naive CD4+ T cells from blood. These receptors originate from a woman aged 18-29 years in good health. The CDR3 runs from the conserved cysteine through the conserved F or W. Each record gives: V gene, clone size, J gene, D gene, CDR3 protein, CDR3 DNA. The D gene is left open where the match is weak. Only part of the rows carry a size: once, few, many, or a class if the clone is expanded.

>TRBV27|few|TRBJ1-1|TRBD1
CASSIQGANTEAFF
TGTGCCAGCAGTATACAGGGGGCGAACACTGAAGCTTTCTTT
>TRBV18|.|TRBJ2-7|.
CASSPSGGRYEQYF
TGTGCCAGCTCACCATCAGGGGGGAGGTACGAGCAGTACTTC
>TRBV5-1|.|TRBJ2-1|.
CASSFLDTYNEQFF
TGCGCCAGCAGCTTCCTCGACACCTACAATGAGCAGTTCTTC
>TRBV4-1|.|TRBJ2-3|TRBD2
CASSQGRGGRTDTQYF
TGCGCCAGCAGCCAAGGACGGGGGGGCCGAACAGATACGCAGTATTTT
>TRBV9|few|TRBJ2-3|.
CASSIRGYSTDTQYF
TGTGCCAGCAGCATTCGGGGATATAGCACAGATACGCAGTATTTT
>TRBV5-1|few|TRBJ1-1|.
CASRERPLNTEAFF
TGCGCCAGCCGGGAAAGGCCCCTGAACACTGAAGCTTTCTTT
>TRBV2|few|TRBJ1-5|.
CASTEGLISNQPQHF
TGTGCCAGCACTGAGGGCCTTATAAGCAATCAGCCCCAGCATTTT
>TRBV6-5|few|TRBJ1-1|.
CASSYSGNRKTEAFF
TGTGCCAGCAGTTACTCCGGGAATCGGAAAACTGAAGCTTTCTTT
>TRBV4-3|once|TRBJ1-2|.
CASSPQGRDYGYTF
TGCGCCAGCAGCCCACAGGGTCGGGACTATGGCTACACCTTC
>TRBV6-5|.|TRBJ2-7|TRBD1
CASSYGDRSTYEQYF
TGTGCCAGCAGTTATGGGGACAGGTCAACCTACGAGCAGTACTTC
>TRBV5-8|few|TRBJ2-5|.
CASSLAVTGVQETQYF
TGTGCCAGCAGCTTGGCCGTGACAGGAGTTCAAGAGACCCAGTACTTC
>TRBV7-3|.|TRBJ1-1|.
CASSLAPGTEAFF
TGTGCCAGCAGCTTAGCCCCCGGGACAGAAGCTTTCTTT
>TRBV7-9|few|TRBJ2-6|.
CASSKTVSGANVLTF
TGTGCCAGCAGCAAGACAGTATCGGGGGCCAACGTCCTGACTTTC
>TRBV4-2|.|TRBJ2-2|.
CASSHGQNTGELFF
TGTGCCAGCAGCCATGGGCAGAACACCGGGGAGCTGTTTTTT
>TRBV25-1|few|TRBJ1-1|.
CASSEFDEREEAFF
TGTGCCAGCAGTGAATTCGATGAAAGGGAGGAAGCTTTCTTT
>TRBV23-1|.|TRBJ2-7|TRBD1
CASSPPPGQGAKEQYF
TGCGCCAGCAGTCCCCCACCGGGACAGGGGGCGAAAGAGCAGTACTTC
>TRBV5-1|.|TRBJ1-1|.
CASSPGGSPNTEAFF
TGCGCCAGCAGCCCGGGGGGCAGTCCGAACACTGAAGCTTTCTTT
>TRBV29-1|few|TRBJ1-2|TRBD1
CSVEDRDRVDGYTF
TGCAGCGTTGAAGATCGGGACAGGGTGGATGGCTACACCTTC
>TRBV15|few|TRBJ2-7|TRBD1
CATSRSLGDRAVNEQYF
TGTGCCACCAGCAGATCTTTAGGGGACAGGGCGGTCAACGAGCAGTACTTC
>TRBV29-1|.|TRBJ2-5|TRBD2
CSVRGTSGGPRETQYF
TGCAGCGTGAGGGGGACTAGCGGGGGGCCCAGGGAGACCCAGTACTTC
>TRBV15|.|TRBJ2-5|.
CATSRDRGTETQYF
TGTGCCACCAGCAGAGATAGGGGGACCGAGACCCAGTACTTC
>TRBV7-8|.|TRBJ2-3|.
CASSLDTTTDTQYF
TGTGCCAGCAGCTTAGACACCACCACAGATACGCAGTATTTT
>TRBV19|few|TRBJ1-5|.
CASSIPGSSNQPQHF
TGTGCCAGTAGTATCCCCGGGTCGAGCAATCAGCCCCAGCATTTT
>TRBV4-1|once|TRBJ2-3|.
CASSQGNSHFTDTQYF
TGCGCCAGCAGCCAAGGCAACAGCCATTTCACAGATACGCAGTATTTT
>TRBV10-3|few|TRBJ2-6|TRBD2
CAISAGFAGVLSGANVLTF
TGTGCCATCAGTGCTGGGTTCGCGGGGGTACTCTCTGGGGCCAACGTCCTGACTTTC
>TRBV5-1|.|TRBJ1-1|.
CASTLDKANTEAFF
TGCGCCAGCACGCTGGACAAAGCGAACACTGAAGCTTTCTTT
>TRBV10-3|few|TRBJ2-7|.
CAISDGQSTSYEQYF
TGTGCCATCAGTGACGGACAGTCTACCTCCTACGAGCAGTACTTC
>TRBV25-1|few|TRBJ2-5|TRBD2
CASSEGRGAVQETQYF
TGTGCCAGCAGTGAAGGGAGGGGCGCGGTACAAGAGACCCAGTACTTC
>TRBV30|.|TRBJ2-2|.
CAWSARLHTGELFF
TGTGCCTGGAGTGCCAGACTTCACACCGGGGAGCTGTTTTTT
>TRBV4-2|few|TRBJ2-7|TRBD2
CASSPLLTSGGGDEQYF
TGTGCCAGCAGCCCCCTTCTCACTAGCGGGGGGGGCGACGAGCAGTACTTC
>TRBV5-1|.|TRBJ1-1|TRBD1
CASSRRTGADTEAFF
TGCGCCAGCAGTCGCCGGACAGGGGCGGACACTGAAGCTTTCTTT
>TRBV4-3|.|TRBJ1-6|TRBD1
CASSQNRDRGNSPLHF
TGCGCCAGCAGCCAAAACCGGGACAGGGGAAATTCACCCCTCCACTTT
>TRBV6-6|.|TRBJ1-2|.
CASTPGRNYGYTF
TGTGCCAGCACCCCAGGGAGGAACTATGGCTACACCTTC
>TRBV4-3|.|TRBJ2-2|.
CASSQEAVPNTGELFF
TGCGCCAGCAGCCAAGAAGCCGTGCCGAACACCGGGGAGCTGTTTTTT
>TRBV5-4|.|TRBJ2-3|TRBD2
CASSSLTSGAADTQYF
TGTGCCAGCAGCTCGCTGACTAGCGGGGCTGCAGATACGCAGTATTTT
>TRBV30|few|TRBJ2-5|.
CAWNGGGETQYF
TGTGCCTGGAATGGGGGAGGAGAGACCCAGTACTTC
>TRBV7-2|few|TRBJ2-3|TRBD2
CASSLGLAGGADTQYF
TGTGCCAGCAGCTTGGGACTAGCGGGAGGGGCAGATACGCAGTATTTT
>TRBV2|few|TRBJ2-7|TRBD1
CASRGQVDEQYF
TGTGCCAGCCGAGGACAGGTTGACGAGCAGTACTTC
>TRBV5-1|.|TRBJ2-7|TRBD1
CASSSRDRGFEQYF
TGCGCCAGCAGCTCCCGGGACAGGGGGTTCGAGCAGTACTTC
>TRBV13|.|TRBJ2-7|TRBD2
CASSPTSGTYEQYF
TGTGCCAGCAGTCCGACTAGCGGGACTTACGAGCAGTACTTC
>TRBV25-1|few|TRBJ2-1|TRBD2
CASSEGTSGVWLGDEQFF
TGTGCCAGCAGCGAAGGGACTAGCGGGGTCTGGTTGGGGGATGAGCAGTTCTTC
>TRBV30|.|TRBJ1-1|.
CAWSVRLNTEAFF
TGTGCCTGGAGTGTGAGATTGAACACTGAAGCTTTCTTT
>TRBV2|few|TRBJ1-2|.
CASRDDSNYGYTF
TGTGCCAGCAGAGACGACAGCAACTATGGCTACACCTTC
>TRBV4-1|.|TRBJ2-7|.
CASSQGGLSSYEQYF
TGCGCCAGCAGCCAGGGGGGTTTGAGCTCCTACGAGCAGTACTTC
>TRBV20-1|.|TRBJ2-5|.
CSATDYPVQYF
TGCAGTGCCACCGACTACCCAGTTCAGTACTTC
>TRBV6-6|.|TRBJ2-7|.
CASSKGDLSLYEQYF
TGTGCCAGCAGCAAGGGGGACCTAAGCCTTTACGAGCAGTACTTC
>TRBV7-2|few|TRBJ2-1|.
CASSLSRGSYNEQFF
TGTGCCAGCAGCTTAAGCCGCGGCTCCTACAATGAGCAGTTCTTC
>TRBV7-9|.|TRBJ1-1|TRBD1
CASVGDRFMNTEAFF
TGTGCCAGCGTTGGGGACAGATTTATGAACACTGAAGCTTTCTTT
>TRBV4-3|.|TRBJ2-1|TRBD2
CASSQEGLLNEQFF
TGCGCCAGCAGCCAAGAGGGACTACTAAATGAGCAGTTCTTC
>TRBV4-1|few|TRBJ2-7|TRBD2
CASSTHRSSGSYEQYF
TGCGCCAGCAGCACGCACCGGTCTAGCGGGAGCTACGAGCAGTACTTC